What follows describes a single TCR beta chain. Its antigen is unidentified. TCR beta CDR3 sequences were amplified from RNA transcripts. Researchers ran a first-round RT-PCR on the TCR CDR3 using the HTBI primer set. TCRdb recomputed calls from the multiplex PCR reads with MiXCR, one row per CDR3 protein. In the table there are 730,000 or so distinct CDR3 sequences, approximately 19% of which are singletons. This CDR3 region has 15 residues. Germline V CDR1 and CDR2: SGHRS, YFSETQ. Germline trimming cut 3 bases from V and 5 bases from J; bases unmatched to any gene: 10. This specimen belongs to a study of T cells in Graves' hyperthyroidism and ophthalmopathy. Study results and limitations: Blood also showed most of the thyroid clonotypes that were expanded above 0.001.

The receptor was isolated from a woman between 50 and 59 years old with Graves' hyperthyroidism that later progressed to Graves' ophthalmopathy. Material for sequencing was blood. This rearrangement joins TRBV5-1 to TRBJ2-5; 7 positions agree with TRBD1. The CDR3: CASSSSTGMSETQYF. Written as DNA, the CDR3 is TGCGCCAGCAGCTCTTCGACAGGGATGTCGGAGACCCAGTACTTC.